Here is one TCR beta chain with its context. Its antigen is not identified. This sample is part of a study of PD-1 blockade in classical Hodgkin lymphoma. Study-wide points: Prior to therapy, complete responders displayed diversity much like that of newly diagnosed patients.

Clones were read by immunoSEQ multiplex PCR, and TCRdb kept only the in-frame ones, dropping some. The sample shows several thousand clones, about four fifths of them seen only once. V shed 6 bases, J shed 1 base, and the junction held 7 bases outside the gene matches. The V gene's germline CDR1 is SQVTM and CDR2 ANQGSEA. The CDR3 runs to 14 residues. All trial patients relapsed after autologous stem cell transplantation. The study purified CD4+ T cells from thawed PBMCs using magnetic negative selection. The clonotype was recovered from a human donor with classical Hodgkin lymphoma. This chain connects TRBV29-1 to TRBJ2-7, with 9 positions matching TRBD1. This sample comprised CD4+ T cells from blood, obtained at baseline. The CDR3 nucleotides read TGCAGCGTAGCACAGGGGGCCCTTTCCTACGAGCAGTACTTC. It translates to CSVAQGALSYEQYF.